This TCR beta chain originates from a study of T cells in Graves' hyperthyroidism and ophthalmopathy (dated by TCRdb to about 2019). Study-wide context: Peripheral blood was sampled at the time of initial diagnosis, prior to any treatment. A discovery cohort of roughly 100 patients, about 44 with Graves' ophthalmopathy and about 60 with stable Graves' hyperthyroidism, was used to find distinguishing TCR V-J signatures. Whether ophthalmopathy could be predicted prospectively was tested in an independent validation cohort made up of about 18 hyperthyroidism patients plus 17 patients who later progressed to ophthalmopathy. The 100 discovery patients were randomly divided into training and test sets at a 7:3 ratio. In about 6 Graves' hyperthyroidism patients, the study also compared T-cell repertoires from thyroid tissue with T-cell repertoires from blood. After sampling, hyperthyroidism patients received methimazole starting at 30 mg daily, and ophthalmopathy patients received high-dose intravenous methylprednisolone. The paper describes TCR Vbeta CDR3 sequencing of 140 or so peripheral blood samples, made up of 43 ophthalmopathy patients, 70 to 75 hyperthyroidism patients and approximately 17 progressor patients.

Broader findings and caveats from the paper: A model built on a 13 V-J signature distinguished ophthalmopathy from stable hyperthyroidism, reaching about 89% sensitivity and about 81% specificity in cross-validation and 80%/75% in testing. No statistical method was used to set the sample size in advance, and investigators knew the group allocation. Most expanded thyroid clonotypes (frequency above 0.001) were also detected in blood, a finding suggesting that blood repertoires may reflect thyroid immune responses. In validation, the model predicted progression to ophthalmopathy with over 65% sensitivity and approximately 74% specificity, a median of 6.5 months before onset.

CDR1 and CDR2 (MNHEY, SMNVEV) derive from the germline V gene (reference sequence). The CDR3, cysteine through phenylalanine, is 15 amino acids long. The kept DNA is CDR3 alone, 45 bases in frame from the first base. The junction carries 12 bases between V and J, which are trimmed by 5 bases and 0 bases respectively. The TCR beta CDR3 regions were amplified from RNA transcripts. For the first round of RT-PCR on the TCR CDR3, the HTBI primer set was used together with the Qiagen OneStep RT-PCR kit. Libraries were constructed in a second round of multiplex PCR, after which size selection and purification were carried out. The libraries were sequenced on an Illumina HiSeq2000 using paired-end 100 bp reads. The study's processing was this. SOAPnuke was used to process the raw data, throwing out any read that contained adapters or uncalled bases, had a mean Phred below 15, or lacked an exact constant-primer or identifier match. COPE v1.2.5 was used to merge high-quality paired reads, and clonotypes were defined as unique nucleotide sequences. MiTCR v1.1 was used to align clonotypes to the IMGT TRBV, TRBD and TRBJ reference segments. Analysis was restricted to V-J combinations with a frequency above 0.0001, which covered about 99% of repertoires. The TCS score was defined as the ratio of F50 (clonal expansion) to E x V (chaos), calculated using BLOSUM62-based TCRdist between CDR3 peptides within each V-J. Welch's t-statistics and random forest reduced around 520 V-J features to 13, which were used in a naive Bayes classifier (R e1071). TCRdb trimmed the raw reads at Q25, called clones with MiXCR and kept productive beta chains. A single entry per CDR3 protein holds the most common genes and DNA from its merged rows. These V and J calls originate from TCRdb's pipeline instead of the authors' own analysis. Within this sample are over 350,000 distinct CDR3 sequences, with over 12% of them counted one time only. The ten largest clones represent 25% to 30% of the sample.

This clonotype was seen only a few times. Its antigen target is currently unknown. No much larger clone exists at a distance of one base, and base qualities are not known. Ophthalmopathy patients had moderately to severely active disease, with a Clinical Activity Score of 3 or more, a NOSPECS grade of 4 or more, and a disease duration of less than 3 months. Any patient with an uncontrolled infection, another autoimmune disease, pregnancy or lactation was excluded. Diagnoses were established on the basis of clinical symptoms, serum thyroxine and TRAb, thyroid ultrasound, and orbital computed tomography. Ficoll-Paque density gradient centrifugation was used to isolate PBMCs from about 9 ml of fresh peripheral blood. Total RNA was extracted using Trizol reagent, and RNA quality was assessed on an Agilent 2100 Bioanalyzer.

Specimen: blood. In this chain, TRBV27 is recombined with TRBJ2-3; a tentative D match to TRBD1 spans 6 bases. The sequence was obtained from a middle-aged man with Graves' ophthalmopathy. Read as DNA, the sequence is TGTGCCAGCAGTGGAAGACAGGCTAGCACAGATACGCAGTATTTT. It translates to CASSGRQASTDTQYF.